This T cell receptor beta chain was documented in a study of blood T cells in healthy people across ages. Study-wide findings and caveats: Higher diversity, along with more naive CD4+ cells, distinguished long-lived donors from aged donors.

A second PCR of 7 to 11 cycles used a sample-barcoded 5' primer and a J-beta primer mix. Sequencing of every sample gave 2.5 million or more CDR3-containing paired-end reads. TCRdb analysed the 5' RACE reads with MiXCR anew, one entry per CDR3 protein. This table has 1.5 million to 2 million distinct CDR3 sequences, around 50% appearing once. Note on this clonotype: Its specificity is not known.

CDR1 and CDR2 (germline): DFQATT, SNEGSKA (reference sequence). V was clipped by 5 bases and J by 4 bases, with 11 bases between them. The CDR3 totals 12 residues. The individuals who served as donors were healthy Caucasians living in Russia, aged roughly 6 to 100. This clonotype was obtained from a woman between 40 and 50 years old in good health. Material: blood. The genes are TRBV20-1 and TRBJ1-2, with a weak D call TRBD1 (6 bases). The CDR3 DNA sequence: TGCAGTGCTGTCGGACAGACCTATGGCTACACCTTC. Residues: CSAVGQTYGYTF.